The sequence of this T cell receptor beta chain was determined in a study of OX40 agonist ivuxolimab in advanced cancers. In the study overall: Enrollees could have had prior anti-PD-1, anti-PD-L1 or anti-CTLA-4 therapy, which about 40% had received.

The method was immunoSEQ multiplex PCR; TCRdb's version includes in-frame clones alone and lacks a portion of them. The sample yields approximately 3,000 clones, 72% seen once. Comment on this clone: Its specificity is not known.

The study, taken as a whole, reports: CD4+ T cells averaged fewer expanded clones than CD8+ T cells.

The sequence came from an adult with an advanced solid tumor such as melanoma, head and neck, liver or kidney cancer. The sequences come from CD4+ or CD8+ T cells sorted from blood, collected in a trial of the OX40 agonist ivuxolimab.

CDR3 sequence reads: CASSLKWTSGRANIQYF. The CDR3 DNA follows: TGTGCCAGCAGCTTAAAATGGACTAGCGGGAGGGCAAACATTCAGTACTTC. This rearrangement joins TRBV7-8 to TRBJ2-4; TRBD2 matches 15 bases. This CDR3 is built from 17 residues. With V trimmed by 2 bases and J by 6 bases, 5 bases remained unmatched. Per germline, CDR1 SGHVS and CDR2 FQNEAQ.